The 26 T cell receptor beta chains below all came from one sample that was sequenced in a study of somatic mutations in cytotoxic T cells in rheumatoid arthritis. The method was immunoSEQ multiplex PCR; TCRdb's version includes in-frame clones alone and lacks a portion of them. The sample shows roughly 20,000 clones, 78% of them seen only once. The sequenced material came from CD8+ T cells sorted from blood. The receptors come from an adult with rheumatoid arthritis.

V is TRBV2 and J is TRBJ1-2; D not certain. The germline gives CDR1 SNHLY, CDR2 FYNNEI. The CDR3 length is 13 residues. Trimming pared 5 bases from V and 8 bases from J, leaving 15 bases between. Here the CDR3 DNA reads TGTGCCAGCAGTCTACGACGGATTTGGGGCTACACCTTC. It encodes CASSLRRIWGYTF.

This sequence joins TRBV23-1 and TRBJ1-1, with D hard to call. TRBV23-1 is given ORF status, its function remaining uncertain. CDR3 length: 17 residues. Deletions cut 0 bases from V and 5 bases from J, with 19 bases between. CDR3 nucleotide sequence: TGCGCCAGCAGTCAATCTTGGGCACTCCCGAGAGGGACTGAAGCTTTCTTT. Translation: CASSQSWALPRGTEAFF.

This clone has just a few counts. The chain employs TRBV7-9 and TRBJ2-7, with D uncertain. The V gene lost 5 bases and the J gene lost 6 bases, with 8 bases spanning the gap. Germline CDR1 SEHNR, CDR2 FQNEAQ (reference sequence). The CDR3 spans 11 residues. The CDR3 here is CASSQASEQYF. DNA of the CDR3: TGTGCCAGCAGCCAAGCTAGCGAGCAGTACTTC.

The rearrangement uses TRBV18 and TRBJ2-7; TRBD1 matches at 12 bases. The length of the CDR3 is 15 residues. Looked up from germline, CDR1 is KGHSH and CDR2 is LQKENI. Germline trimming cut 6 bases from V and 3 bases from J; bases unmatched to any gene: 6. CDR3 amino acids: CASSPRDRGHYEQYF. CDR3 bases: TGTGCCAGCTCGCCCCGGGACAGGGGGCACTACGAGCAGTACTTC. The full variable domain, its missing parts supplied by reference TRBV18 and TRBJ2-7, is NAGVMQNPRHLVRRRGQEARLRCSPMKGHSHVYWYRQLPEEGLKFMVYLQKENIIDESGMPKERFSAEFPKEGPSILRIQQVVRGDSAAYFCASSPRDRGHYEQYFGPGTRLTVT.

The CDR3: CASSLQPYNEQFF. The CDR3 DNA reads TGCGCCAGCAGCCTGCAGCCGTACAATGAGCAGTTCTTC. V is TRBV4-1 and J is TRBJ2-1; unclear D gene. Trimming left V 4 bases short and J 4 bases short, with 8 bases between. The length of the CDR3 is 13 residues. Germline CDR1 reads MGHRA; CDR2 reads YSYEKL.

This clone occurred once. The CDR3 DNA sequence: TGTGCCAGCAGTTTTGGTGCAGGGCCTTACAATGAGCAGTTCTTC. It codes for CASSFGAGPYNEQFF. The chain carries TRBV27 and TRBJ2-1; D possibly corresponds to TRBD1 (5 bases). Per the germline V gene, CDR1 is MNHEY and CDR2 is SMNVEV (reference sequence). V was shortened by 3 bases and J by 4 bases, with 13 bases between the two germline ends. The CDR3 has 15 amino acids.

This chain joins TRBV4-1 and TRBJ2-3; D may correspond to TRBD1 or TRBD2 (6 bases each). Per germline, CDR1 MGHRA and CDR2 YSYEKL. Between the trimmed V and J ends, which lost 4 bases and 7 bases, there was a span of 24 bases. This CDR3 is built from 17 residues. In DNA form, the CDR3 reads TGCGCCAGCAGCCCGAATCCGGGGGCCGATGTAATGAATACGCAGTATTTT. Protein: CASSPNPGADVMNTQYF.

The genes are TRBV27 and TRBJ1-5, with unresolved D. Trimming took 5 bases from V and 2 from J, leaving 7 bases between them. Per germline, CDR1 MNHEY and CDR2 SMNVEV (reference sequence). The CDR3 loop spans 13 amino acids. Written as DNA, the CDR3 is TGTGCCAGCAGTAGAAGGGGCAATCAGCCCCAGCATTTT. Encoded protein: CASSRRGNQPQHF.

This chain links TRBV2 with TRBJ2-3; D possibly corresponds to TRBD1 (5 bases). Germline V gives CDR1 SNHLY, CDR2 FYNNEI. Between the trimmed V and J ends, which lost 4 bases and 2 bases, there was a span of 16 bases. The CDR3 runs 16 residues. The CDR3 region has the DNA TGTGCCAGCAGTGTCGGTTGGGGCGGATCCACAGATACGCAGTATTTT. Translated: CASSVGWGGSTDTQYF.

The J gene is TRBJ1-6, the V gene TRBV4-1; no clear D gene. The CDR3 covers 18 residues. CDR1 and CDR2 from the germline V gene are MGHRA and YSYEKL. The germline V and J ends were trimmed by 0 bases and 1 base, with 13 bases remaining between them. The chain's CDR3 is CASSQDWASGSYNSPLHF. The CDR3 region has the DNA TGCGCCAGCAGCCAAGATTGGGCGTCGGGGTCCTATAATTCACCCCTCCACTTT.

This clone has just a few counts. The chain has TRBV2 and TRBJ1-2, with a tentative D call TRBD1 (6 bases). This CDR3 region has 15 residues. V was shortened by 7 bases and J by 4 bases, with 19 bases between the two germline ends. Germline V CDR1 and CDR2: SNHLY, FYNNEI. The CDR3 region has the DNA TGTGCCAGCACCCCATTACAGGGAGGAAGCTATGGCTACACCTTC. This gives the protein CASTPLQGGSYGYTF.

This chain joins TRBV5-5 and TRBJ2-1; possible D gene TRBD1, 5 bases. The CDR3 length is 14 residues. Germline V gene lookup returns CDR1 SGHKS and CDR2 YYEKEE (reference sequence). Trimming left V 5 bases short and J 2 bases short, with 11 bases between. The CDR3, as DNA: TGTGCCAGCAGTTTCGCCAGGGCCTACAATGAGCAGTTCTTC. It yields the protein CASSFARAYNEQFF.

This chain links TRBV9 with TRBJ1-2; no reliable D call. V shed 0 bases and J shed 6 bases, with 15 bases lying between them. This CDR3 region has 15 residues. Germline V gene data show CDR1 as SGDLS and CDR2 as YYNGEE. The CDR3 region is CASSVVTSRNDGYTF. The CDR3 DNA sequence: TGTGCCAGCAGCGTAGTTACGAGTAGGAACGATGGCTACACCTTC.

The chain links TRBV7-9 to TRBJ2-1; 7 nucleotides line up with TRBD1. Germline values: CDR1 SEHNR, CDR2 FQNEAQ (reference sequence). The CDR3 spans 14 residues. After removal of 4 bases from V and 3 bases from J, the junction contained 3 bases not matched to a gene. CDR3 residues: CASSYRDSYNEQFF. The CDR3 region has the DNA TGTGCCAGCAGCTACAGGGACAGCTACAATGAGCAGTTCTTC.

The sample holds one count of this clone. The chain couples TRBV5-6 to TRBJ2-3; D remains ambiguous. V dropped 2 bases and J dropped 2 bases, with 18 bases sitting between them. The CDR3 runs 17 residues. Germline-derived CDR1 and CDR2 are SGHDT and YYEEEE. CDR3 sequence: CASSFGPEGINTDTQYF. Written as DNA, the CDR3 is TGTGCCAGCAGCTTTGGACCCGAAGGGATAAACACAGATACGCAGTATTTT. Using reference TRBV5-6 and TRBJ2-3 for the parts outside the CDR3, the full variable domain is DAGVTQSPTHLIKTRGQQVTLRCSPKSGHDTVSWYQQALGQGPQFIFQYYEEEERQRGNFPDRFSGHQFPNYSSELNVNALLLGDSALYLCASSFGPEGINTDTQYFGPGTRLTVL.

This sequence joins TRBV25-1 and TRBJ2-4, with D hard to call. The germline V and J ends were trimmed by 0 bases and 0 bases, with 12 bases remaining between them. Germline CDR1 MGHDK, CDR2 SYGVNS. CDR3 length: 17 residues. The CDR3 DNA is TGTGCCAGCAGTGAATATGAGGCAGACCTAGCCAAAAACATTCAGTACTTC. It yields the protein CASSEYEADLAKNIQYF. The complete variable domain, with remaining parts taken from reference TRBV25-1 and TRBJ2-4, reads EADIYQTPRYLVIGTGKKITLECSQTMGHDKMYWYQQDPGMELHLIHYSYGVNSTEKGDLSSESTVSRIRTEHFPLTLESARPSHTSQYLCASSEYEADLAKNIQYFGAGTRLSVL.

The gene calls are TRBV30 and TRBJ2-3; either TRBD1 or TRBD2 may fit D (5 bases each). The germline gives CDR1 GTSNPN, CDR2 SVGIG (reference sequence). V was trimmed by 5 bases and J by 5 bases, leaving 14 bases between them. This CDR3 is 13 amino acids long. CDR3 coding DNA: TGTGCCTGGTCAGATGGGACGGTAGATACGCAGTATTTT. Protein sequence: CAWSDGTVDTQYF.

This clone was detected once. The V gene is TRBV6-5, the J gene TRBJ1-2; 8 positions agree with TRBD1. The CDR3 totals 14 residues. The V and J ends lost 5 bases and 4 bases, in that order; junction bases with no gene match: 6. Germline assignment: CDR1 MNHEY and CDR2 SVGAGI. The CDR3 reads CASSLHTGGYGYTF. CDR3 DNA: TGTGCCAGCAGTCTACACACAGGGGGCTATGGCTACACCTTC.

The chain is built from TRBV4-1 and TRBJ2-7; 9 nucleotides align to TRBD2. From germline, CDR1 is MGHRA and CDR2 YSYEKL. V lost 4 bases, J lost 0 bases, and 7 bases stayed unmatched. This CDR3 is 16 amino acids long. CDR3 sequence (DNA): TGCGCCAGCAGCCCCTCATTGACTAGCGGCTCCTACGAGCAGTACTTC. Translation: CASSPSLTSGSYEQYF.

DNA of the CDR3: TGTGCCAGCAGTGGACAAATAATCCGCTCCTACAATGAGCAGTTCTTC. Translating gives CASSGQIIRSYNEQFF. V and J are TRBV25-1 and TRBJ2-1; no clear D. CDR3 length: 16 amino acids. Per germline, CDR1 MGHDK and CDR2 SYGVNS. V was pared by 4 bases and J by 0 bases, with 13 bases between.

This clone appeared a single time. The V and J genes are TRBV6-1 and TRBJ1-5; D not certain. The V end lost 4 bases, the J end lost 0 bases, and 13 bases lay between the germline ends. CDR3 length equals 16 residues. Germline assignment: CDR1 MNHNS and CDR2 SASEGT. The CDR3 DNA is TGTGCCAGCAGTGGGGGAATGGGTTATAGCAATCAGCCCCAGCATTTT. It codes for CASSGGMGYSNQPQHF.

Details on this clone: The same CDR3 also results from other DNA sequences found in this sample. The CDR3 DNA reads as TGTGCCAGCAGCTCAACAGGGTTTAGCTCCTACAATGAGCAGTTCTTC. Protein: CASSSTGFSSYNEQFF. This chain uses TRBV27 with TRBJ2-1; D is possibly TRBD1 (6 bases). CDR3 length equals 16 residues. Germline assignment: CDR1 MNHEY and CDR2 SMNVEV (reference sequence). Trimming stripped 6 bases from V and 0 bases from J, with 15 bases between.

The table lists this clone with a few counts. This chain links TRBV7-6 with TRBJ2-7; D uncertain. Trimming took 2 bases from V and 3 from J, leaving 11 bases between them. The CDR3 covers 14 residues. Germline V gene sequence: CDR1 SGHVS, CDR2 FNYEAQ. The CDR3 spells CASSLTVASYEQYF. CDR3 nucleotides: TGTGCCAGCAGCTTAACGGTCGCTAGCTACGAGCAGTACTTC.

V gene TRBV4-1 combines with J gene TRBJ2-3, with 9 bases fitting TRBD2. Germline V lookup: CDR1 MGHRA, CDR2 YSYEKL. CDR3 length equals 17 residues. Losses at the gene ends were 4 bases for V and 3 bases for J; bases not matched to a gene: 11. CDR3 protein: CASSPLAGGSATDTQYF. In DNA form, the CDR3 reads TGCGCCAGCAGCCCCTTGGCGGGAGGGTCGGCAACAGATACGCAGTATTTT.

The V gene is TRBV4-1, the J gene TRBJ2-3; a possible D gene is TRBD1 (6 bases). Germline values: CDR1 MGHRA, CDR2 YSYEKL. The CDR3 loop spans 14 amino acids. Trimming cost V 2 bases and J 3 bases, with 9 bases left between them. The CDR3: CASSQIQGTDTQYF. As DNA, the CDR3 is TGCGCCAGCAGCCAAATACAGGGAACAGATACGCAGTATTTT.

The rearrangement joins TRBV29-1 to TRBJ2-3, with 9 bases matching TRBD2. V was clipped by 7 bases and J by 0 bases; unmatched bases: 8. Germline V gene sequence: CDR1 SQVTM, CDR2 ANQGSEA. CDR3 length: 15 amino acids. The CDR3 coding sequence is TGCAGCGCCACCCCGAGCGGGAGGAGCACAGATACGCAGTATTTT. As protein: CSATPSGRSTDTQYF.